Listed below are T cell receptor beta chains from one sample, sequenced in a study of T cell responses to AZD1222 COVID-19 vaccine. Here immunoSEQ multiplex PCR was the method, and the copy in TCRdb shows in-frame clones only, minus some. Found here are 150,000 to 200,000 clones, approximately 92% of them singletons; the top ten hold 10%. Sample: peripheral blood, taken on day 0 of AZD1222 vaccination. These receptors all stem from an adult in good health. CDR3s include the opening cysteine and the closing phenylalanine or tryptophan. Each record gives: V gene, J gene, CDR3 protein.

TRBV18	TRBJ1-5	CASSPQGGGNQPQHF
TRBV5-6	TRBJ1-3	CASSQEIYGDTIYF
TRBV11-2	TRBJ1-4	CASSPAQGREKLFF
TRBV28	TRBJ1-1	CASSSGQGARTEAFF
TRBV5-1	TRBJ1-1	CASSVERTVNTEAFF
TRBV7-6	TRBJ2-7	CASSPGHSNSYEQYF
TRBV18	TRBJ1-1	CASSPGQNTEAFF
TRBV6-2/TRBV6-3	TRBJ2-5	CASSYPLPSGGGETQYF
TRBV7-9	TRBJ2-4	CASGAGKNIQYF
TRBV2	TRBJ1-5	CASSALGTGGRGNQPQHF
TRBV28	TRBJ1-5	CASTPTGNNQPQHF
TRBV29-1	TRBJ1-2	CSVEGGDVTNYGYTF
TRBV19	TRBJ1-1	CASSIRPGTEAFF
TRBV29-1	TRBJ1-1	CSGGRRISNTEAFF
TRBV5-1	TRBJ2-1	CASSKGTSGDNEQFF
TRBV30	TRBJ1-5	CAWSFGDRVFVGTSNSNQPQHF
TRBV18	TRBJ1-6	CASSPRQGHNQPPLHF
TRBV30	TRBJ2-7	CAWSALTVSGRLYEQYF
TRBV6-1	TRBJ1-5	CASTEGGQGYQPQHF
TRBV7-2	TRBJ1-1	CASSLRSVNTEAFF
TRBV2	TRBJ1-2	CASGQGGNGYTF
TRBV11-2	TRBJ1-1	CASSLLRDRGPLRQAFF
TRBV19	TRBJ2-7	CASRELAESSYEQYF
TRBV6-5	TRBJ2-7	CASSLDGGYEQYF
TRBV6-6	TRBJ1-3	CASTGGSSGNTIYF
TRBV11-1	TRBJ1-1	CASSLDRDTEAFF
TRBV25-1	TRBJ2-7	CASSTAGYEQYF
TRBV6-5	TRBJ1-2	CASSYSLGSGYTF
TRBV9	TRBJ2-3	CASSSRGDSATDTQYF
TRBV6-1	TRBJ2-7	CASSEASVSSYEQYF
TRBV7-2	TRBJ2-2	CASSLIAGRNTGELFF
TRBV5-1	TRBJ2-5	CASKLGPGVGETQYF
TRBV30	TRBJ2-7	CAWRGTGVGYEQYF
TRBV30	TRBJ1-2	CAWKWDSYNYGYTF
TRBV2	TRBJ1-1	CASSVGQYTEAFF
TRBV19	TRBJ2-1	CASSNQHWGEQFF
TRBV6-5	TRBJ2-2	CASSRTAENTGELFF
TRBV13	TRBJ1-3	CASSLQGAGNTIYF
TRBV2	TRBJ2-1	CASSLAGVSYNEQFF
TRBV19	TRBJ1-5	CASTPSGTSNQPQHF
TRBV7-8	TRBJ2-1	CASSPRVAPYNEQFF
TRBV3-1/TRBV3-2	TRBJ2-7	CASSAAEMPLYEQYF
TRBV5-8	TRBJ1-3	CASSFPGFSGNTIYF
TRBV19	TRBJ1-3	CASSPLDSSGNTIYF
TRBV29-1	TRBJ2-3	CSVGGTGSTDTQYF
TRBV18	TRBJ1-3	CASSLRGARPGNTIYF
TRBV28	TRBJ1-3	CASTTPTSGNTIYF
TRBV5-1	TRBJ2-2	CASSLDGGWAPGELFF
TRBV2	TRBJ1-1	CASSESRLNTEAFF
TRBV20-1	TRBJ1-5	CSVSDSNQPQHF
TRBV18	TRBJ2-5	CASSLTGGGETQYF
TRBV19	TRBJ1-6	CASSSTTGTGRNSPLHF
TRBV10-3	TRBJ1-2	CAIRPRGPNYGYTF
TRBV12-5	TRBJ1-2	CATSQGATYGYTF
TRBV6-5	TRBJ2-1	CASRRQGMSYNEQFF
TRBV7-8	TRBJ2-2	CASSLVEGLNTGELFF
TRBV10-2	TRBJ2-3	CASSESNWRGDTQYF